This TCR beta chain originates from a study of blood T cell repertoires in COVID-19 (dated by TCRdb to the early 2020s). For context, the study as a whole: Collaborator samples came from the United States, Italy and Spain and covered acute and convalescent phases of COVID-19. Where HLA class I and class II types were available, the types were taken from metadata supplied by the sample provider, not from assay-based typing. A freely available public database, intended as a resource for researchers studying the immune response to SARS-CoV-2, is where the repertoires were released. The sample metadata nearly always contained a de-identified subject ID, COVID-19 status, age in years and sex. The samples were drawn from two sources: the first 160 participants of the ongoing ImmuneRACE study, and fewer than 1,500 subjects contributed by 6 global collaborators. The prospective study material was composed of cDNA or gDNA derived from T cells, B-cell-depleted T cells, or PBMCs. Deeply sampled blood TCRbeta repertoires from subjects exposed to, actively infected with, or recovered from COVID-19 were included in the dataset. Study-wide findings and limitations: How much clinical and demographic metadata was included differed by source and by participant, and the metadata was provided uncurated.

From cysteine to phenylalanine, the CDR3 is 16 amino acids long. The sequence is cut down to CDR3 DNA, 48 bases in frame from base 1. The germline V gene sets CDR1 to MGHRA and CDR2 to YSYEKL. Germline trimming: 0 bases from V, 2 bases from J; junction bases outside gene matches: 5. Whole blood was collected in K2EDTA tubes by collaborating institutions according to the institutions' own protocols. For TCRbeta analysis, collaborators shipped samples as frozen whole blood, isolated PBMCs, or DNA extracted from either of those sample types. As for this clone: Its antigen remains undetermined. There are no base qualities to consult, and no much larger clone falls within one base.

TCRbeta CDR3 regions were amplified from genomic DNA by means of the immunoSEQ Assay, a bias-controlled multiplex PCR. The published analysis was carried out like this. The number of nucleated cells in each sample was estimated from the amplification of reference gene primers within the assay. To quantify the absolute abundance of each unique TCRbeta CDR3 rearrangement, sequence reads were collapsed and filtered. For each sample, productive Simpson clonality was calculated as the square root of Simpson's diversity index over productive rearrangements. The table was pulled from immuneACCESS by TCRdb, which kept in-frame rearrangements only. Such tables lose some clones; where checked, under half of the loss comes from unresolved V genes, and the rest has no known cause. D and trimming were read from the DNA, whereas the V and J calls and clone size are those reported in that table. This sample comprises 200,000 to 250,000 clones, about 79% of them detected only once. The top ten clones comprise around 8.9% of the sample.

The sequenced sample consisted of peripheral blood. The receptor's source is a man aged 80 or over with acute or convalescent COVID-19. The chain was built from TRBV4-1 and TRBJ2-3; TRBD2 aligns with 7 central bases. The nucleotides are TGCGCCAGCAGCCAAGATTGGGGGGGTTTCACAGATACGCAGTATTTT. Translated, this is CASSQDWGGFTDTQYF.